The 2 T cell receptor beta chains below all came from one sample that was sequenced in a study of T cell clonality in common variable immunodeficiency. Only in-frame clones appear in the TCRdb table, and some are missing; sequencing was by immunoSEQ multiplex PCR. This sample carries tens of thousands of clones and no singletons, and around 2.8% goes to the top ten. Sample: peripheral blood mononuclear cells. These receptors all stem from a person between 18 and 70 years old in good health.

This clone was counted between two and nine times. The read terminates 3 residues ahead of where the CDR3 ends, so the germline J gene completes it. The genes are TRBV7-9 and TRBJ2-3; 10 bases are shared with TRBD1. The CDR3 has 14 amino acids. CDR1 and CDR2 (germline): SEHNR, FQNEAQ (reference sequence). CDR3 DNA (partial): TGTGCCAGCAGCTTGGACAGGGGGAATCAGCCG. Translation: CASSLDRGNQP. In full, the CDR3 reads CASSLDRGNQPQYF.

This clone has at least ten counts. The read terminates 3 residues ahead of where the CDR3 ends, so the germline J gene completes it. V and J are TRBV7-2 and TRBJ2-7, with 12 bases aligning to TRBD2. V lost 5 bases, J lost 2 bases, and 4 bases stayed unmatched. The CDR3 length is 15 residues. The V gene's germline CDR1 is SGHTA and CDR2 FQGNSA. The CDR3 DNA, read in part, is TGTGCCAGCAGCCGGACTAGCGGGGACCCCTACGAG. Its protein is CASSRTSGDPYE. The entire CDR3 protein is CASSRTSGDPYEQYF.